This T cell receptor (beta chain) appears in the sequencing data of a study of T cells in Graves' hyperthyroidism and ophthalmopathy (dated by TCRdb to 2018 to 2020). About the investigation overall: Peripheral blood samples were taken at initial diagnosis, before any treatment was given. Following sampling, methimazole starting at 30 mg daily was given to hyperthyroidism patients, and high-dose intravenous methylprednisolone was given to ophthalmopathy patients. Thyroid tissue and blood T-cell repertoires from more than five Graves' hyperthyroidism patients were also compared in the study. Prospective prediction of ophthalmopathy was tested in an independent validation cohort of 18 to 20 hyperthyroidism patients and some 17 patients who later progressed to ophthalmopathy. TCR Vbeta CDR3 sequencing of 120 to 150 peripheral blood samples (over 40 ophthalmopathy, roughly 74 hyperthyroidism and roughly 17 progressor patients) is reported in the paper. The 100 discovery patients were randomly split 7:3 into training and test sets. To identify distinguishing TCR V-J signatures, a discovery cohort of around 98 patients was used, comprising 40 to 45 with Graves' ophthalmopathy and around 57 with stable Graves' hyperthyroidism.

Ophthalmopathy patients had moderately to severely active disease, with a Clinical Activity Score of 3 or more, a NOSPECS grade of 4 or more, and a disease duration of less than 3 months. Any patient with an uncontrolled infection, another autoimmune disease, pregnancy or lactation was excluded. Diagnoses were based on clinical symptoms, serum thyroxine and TRAb, thyroid ultrasound and orbital computed tomography. Ficoll-Paque density gradient centrifugation was used to isolate PBMCs from 8.5 to 10 ml of fresh peripheral blood. Total RNA was extracted with Trizol reagent, and quality was checked on an Agilent 2100 Bioanalyzer. Findings and caveats that apply to the study as a whole: A model built on a 13 V-J signature distinguished ophthalmopathy from stable hyperthyroidism, reaching 85% to 90% sensitivity and about 81% specificity in cross-validation and 80%/75% in testing. In validation, the model predicted progression to ophthalmopathy with around 71% sensitivity and around 72% specificity, a median of approximately 6.7 months before onset. No statistical method was used to set the sample size in advance, and investigators knew the group allocation. Most expanded thyroid clonotypes (frequency above 0.001) were also detected in blood, suggesting blood repertoires may reflect thyroid immune responses.

The table lists this clonotype with a few counts. The target of this receptor is not known. No base quality information exists; no much larger clone differs at one position. CDR1 ENHRY and CDR2 SYGVKD are derived from the germline V gene. The junction shows trimming of 3 bases on V and 9 bases on J, and the gene matches do not reach 8 bases of it. From its cysteine to its phenylalanine, the CDR3 spans 15 amino acids. The read is trimmed to its CDR3 DNA, 45 bases read in frame from base 1. TCR beta CDR3 regions were amplified from RNA transcripts. For the first round of RT-PCR on the TCR CDR3, the HTBI primer set was used together with the Qiagen OneStep RT-PCR kit. The libraries were constructed in a second round of multiplex PCR and then size-selected and purified. Sequencing of the libraries was done on an Illumina HiSeq2000 using paired-end 100 bp reads. In the source study's methods: SOAPnuke was used to process the raw data, throwing out any read that contained adapters or uncalled bases, had a mean Phred below 15, or lacked an exact constant-primer or identifier match. COPE v1.2.5 was used to merge the high-quality paired reads, and each unique nucleotide sequence was defined as a clonotype. MiTCR v1.1 was used to align the clonotypes against IMGT TRBV, TRBD and TRBJ reference segments. Analysis was restricted to V-J combinations with a frequency above 0.0001, which covered 99.2% of repertoires. A TCS score was defined as the ratio between F50 (clonal expansion) and ExV (chaos), using BLOSUM62-based TCRdist between CDR3 peptides within each V-J. Welch's t-statistics and random forest reduced 500 to 550 V-J features to about 13, which were used in a naive Bayes classifier (R e1071). The public reads were reprocessed in TCRdb via fastp at Q25 and MiXCR, keeping in-frame beta chains. Each entry is one CDR3 protein sequence, shown with its most common DNA and genes. What appears here as the V and J calls and clone size reflects TCRdb's work, not the paper's. The sample yields about 640,000 distinct CDR3 sequences; roughly 20% were counted once. The ten largest clones take up over 30% of the sample.

The V and J segments used are TRBV10-3 and TRBJ1-6; TRBD1 agrees with 7 junctional bases. Material: blood. The TCR comes from a man younger than 40 with Graves' ophthalmopathy. The nucleotide sequence reads as follows: TGTGCCATCAGTGAAAAGGGGGCGCCCACTTCACCCCTCCACTTT. This gives the protein CAISEKGAPTSPLHF.